These T cell receptor beta chains were read from a single sample in a study of human T cells and chemical hapten exposure. Using its own MiXCR run on the RACE reads, TCRdb lists one record per CDR3 protein. The sample includes tens of thousands of distinct CDR3 sequences, under 15% of them seen just once. The sequencing here drew on whole blood, taken in connection with sensitization to the hapten diphenylcyclopropenone (DPC). These receptors originate from a man aged 25-45 years with alopecia areata. Some clones in this sample may be carry-over from other donors' samples. Both conserved end residues are part of each CDR3. The D gene is left open where the match is weak. Expanded clones are given a class, and other clones once, few, many or no size at all.

d_call,clone_size,j_call,v_call,cdr3_aa,cdr3_nt
.,many,TRBJ2-2,TRBV18,CASSPGLGPSGELFF,TGTGCCAGCTCACCAGGACTGGGGCCTTCCGGGGAGCTGTTTTTT
TRBD1,.,TRBJ2-1,TRBV18,CASSPPEAGGGWREQFF,TGTGCCAGCTCACCACCGGAGGCAGGGGGCGGCTGGAGAGAGCAGTTCTTC
.,.,TRBJ1-6,TRBV2,CASSVWSSPLHF,TGTGCCAGCAGTGTTTGGTCTTCACCCCTCCACTTT
TRBD1,once,TRBJ1-2,TRBV29-1,CSAGQGPNYGYTF,TGCAGCGCTGGACAGGGACCTAACTATGGCTACACCTTC
.,few,TRBJ1-1,TRBV12-3/TRBV12-4,CASSSSPKAFF,TGTGCCAGCAGCTCTTCACCGAAGGCTTTCTTT
.,many,TRBJ2-7,TRBV28,CASTETLVHEQYF,TGTGCCAGCACCGAGACACTTGTCCACGAGCAGTACTTC
.,.,TRBJ2-3,TRBV5-6,CASSLATGFTTDTQYF,TGTGCCAGCAGCTTGGCGACAGGATTCACCACAGATACGCAGTATTTT
.,many,TRBJ1-2,TRBV4-3,CASSQEGPTYGYTF,TGCGCCAGCAGCCAAGAGGGCCCGACCTATGGCTACACCTTC
.,many,TRBJ2-7,TRBV11-3,CASSRRIWDEQYF,TGTGCCAGCAGCCGGCGGATTTGGGACGAGCAGTACTTC
TRBD1,.,TRBJ2-7,TRBV20-1,CSAGQFYEQYF,TGCAGTGCGGGACAGTTCTACGAGCAGTACTTC
TRBD2,.,TRBJ2-7,TRBV12-3/TRBV12-4,CASTWGEGRTYEQYF,TGTGCCAGCACCTGGGGGGAGGGTAGAACCTACGAGCAGTACTTC
.,many,TRBJ2-2,TRBV28,CASSLGPPRTGELFF,TGTGCCAGCAGTTTGGGGCCGCCTCGGACCGGGGAGCTGTTTTTT
.,many,TRBJ1-2,TRBV28,CASSLGSGSNYGYTF,TGTGCCAGCAGTTTAGGGTCCGGGTCTAACTATGGCTACACCTTC
TRBD1,few,TRBJ2-7,TRBV5-1,CASSLAGTGSPYEQYF,TGCGCCAGCAGCTTGGCCGGGACAGGGTCCCCCTACGAGCAGTACTTC
.,many,TRBJ1-5,TRBV6-5,CASSYKAHQPQHF,TGTGCCAGCAGTTATAAGGCCCATCAGCCCCAGCATTTT
.,.,TRBJ2-2,TRBV5-1,CASRTGPRGGELFF,TGCGCCAGCAGGACGGGGCCCAGAGGCGGGGAGCTGTTTTTT
.,few,TRBJ2-2,TRBV5-1,CASSSLGGESTGELFF,TGCGCCAGCAGCTCCCTAGGGGGGGAGAGCACCGGGGAGCTGTTTTTT
.,many,TRBJ2-5,TRBV4-1,CASSQGDRETQYF,TGCGCCAGCAGCCAGGGCGACAGAGAGACCCAGTACTTC
.,many,TRBJ2-7,TRBV7-9,CASSPKVEQYF,TGTGCCAGCAGCCCAAAGGTCGAGCAGTACTTC
.,few,TRBJ2-4,TRBV7-2,CASSLDGIQYF,TGTGCCAGCAGCTTGGATGGCATTCAGTACTTC
.,.,TRBJ2-1,TRBV29-1,CSVYPGQVNQQFF,TGCAGCGTATATCCGGGACAAGTCAATCAGCAGTTCTTC
TRBD1,few,TRBJ1-2,TRBV7-9,CASSLAQGGQGFYGYTF,TGTGCCAGCAGCTTAGCGCAGGGCGGACAGGGGTTCTATGGCTACACCTTC
.,many,TRBJ2-3,TRBV20-1,CSARDLATRTDTQYF,TGCAGTGCTAGAGATCTGGCCACGCGCACAGATACGCAGTATTTT
.,many,TRBJ1-2,TRBV7-9,CASSLTLDGNYGYTF,TGTGCCAGCAGCTTAACCTTGGACGGTAACTATGGCTACACCTTC
.,many,TRBJ1-1,TRBV29-1,CSVVSDMNTEAFF,TGCAGCGTTGTCTCGGATATGAACACTGAAGCTTTCTTT
.,.,TRBJ2-5,TRBV2,CASSPTTGEATQYF,TGTGCCAGCAGCCCCACTACTGGGGAGGCGACCCAGTACTTC
.,.,TRBJ2-7,TRBV12-3/TRBV12-4,CASSPGPPFHEQYF,TGTGCCAGCAGTCCGGGGCCCCCATTCCACGAGCAGTACTTC